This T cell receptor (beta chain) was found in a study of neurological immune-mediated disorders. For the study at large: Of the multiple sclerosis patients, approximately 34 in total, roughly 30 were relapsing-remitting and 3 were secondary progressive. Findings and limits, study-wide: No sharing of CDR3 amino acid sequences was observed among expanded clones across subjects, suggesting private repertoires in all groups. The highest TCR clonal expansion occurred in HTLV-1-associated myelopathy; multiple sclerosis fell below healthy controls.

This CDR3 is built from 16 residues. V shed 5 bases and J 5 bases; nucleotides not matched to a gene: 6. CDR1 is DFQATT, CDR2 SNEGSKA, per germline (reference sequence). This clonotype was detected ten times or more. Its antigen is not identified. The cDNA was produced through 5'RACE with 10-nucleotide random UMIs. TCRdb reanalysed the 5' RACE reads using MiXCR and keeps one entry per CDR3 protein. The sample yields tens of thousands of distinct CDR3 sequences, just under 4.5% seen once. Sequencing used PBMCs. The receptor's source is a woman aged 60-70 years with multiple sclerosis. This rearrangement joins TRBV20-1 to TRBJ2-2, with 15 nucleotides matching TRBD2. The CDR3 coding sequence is TGCAGTGCTCGATTCGGGACTAGCGGGGGGACCGGGGAGCTGTTTTTT. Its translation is CSARFGTSGGTGELFF.